Below, 15 T cell receptor beta chains from the same sample are listed, as sequenced in a study of cytomegalovirus exposure and HLA in healthy donors. Both 60 Vbeta primers and 13 Jbeta primers went into the PCR. TCRdb's table, derived via immunoSEQ multiplex PCR, lists solely in-frame clones and lacks some. The table records some 190,000 clones, roughly 80% of them present only once. The source material was PBMCs. The receptors shown here come from a middle-aged man in good health and CMV-seronegative.

CDR3 residues: CASSQSGLRGFLAKNIQYF. CDR3 sequence (DNA): TGCGCCAGCAGTCAATCGGGGCTTAGGGGATTTTTAGCCAAAAACATTCAGTACTTC. The chain has TRBV23-1 and TRBJ2-4, with TRBD1 as a possible D gene (5 bases). TRBV23-1 is assigned to the ORF class and has an uncertain function. V was cut by 0 bases and J by 0 bases, with 18 bases left in between. The CDR3 runs 19 residues.

This clone showed up just a few times. This rearrangement joins TRBV28 to TRBJ2-7, with a tentative D call TRBD1 (6 bases). Trimming pared 3 bases from V and 7 bases from J, leaving 16 bases between. In germline, CDR1 is MDHEN, CDR2 SYDVKM. This CDR3 contains 14 residues. Written as DNA, the CDR3 is TGTGCCAGCAGTTTGCCAGGGGCCTTTAGGGAGCAGTACTTC. Translating gives CASSLPGAFREQYF.

The chain links TRBV5-6 to TRBJ1-2, with 9 bases lining up with TRBD1. The CDR3 runs 19 residues. V trimming: 3 bases; J trimming: 1 base; junction bases outside the gene matches: 16. CDR1 is SGHDT, CDR2 YYEEEE, per germline. Here the CDR3 reads CASSSETGTGLKGNYGYTF. In nucleotides, the CDR3 is TGTGCCAGCAGCTCGGAAACCGGGACAGGGTTGAAGGGTAACTATGGCTACACCTTC.

This clone was observed a few times. The rearrangement links TRBV21-1 to TRBJ2-7; the table's D call, TRBD1, has no DNA check behind it. TRBV21-1 is classified as a pseudogene. The CDR3 covers 16 residues. CDR3 region: CASSLNPRTGYDEQYF. Here the CDR3 DNA reads TGTGCCAGCAGTTTAAACCCGCGGACAGGCTACGACGAGCAGTACTTC.

The chain recombines TRBV11-2 with TRBJ1-1; D is unresolved. Trimming removed 1 base from V and 4 bases from J, with 16 bases in between. Germline-derived CDR1 and CDR2 are SGHAT and FQNNGV. This CDR3 has 16 residues. The CDR3 protein is CASSLGLGGRGTEAFF. The CDR3 region has the DNA TGTGCCAGCAGCTTAGGCCTTGGAGGGCGCGGCACTGAAGCTTTCTTT.

This rearrangement joins TRBV29-1 to TRBJ2-1, with a weak D call TRBD2 (6 bases). The ends were cut back, 6 bases at V and 9 bases at J, with 15 bases in the middle. Looked up from germline, CDR1 is SQVTM and CDR2 is ANQGSEA. This CDR3 has 12 residues. In DNA form, the CDR3 reads TGCAGCGTCGGGAGATCAACGGGTGAGCAGTTCTTC. This codes for CSVGRSTGEQFF.

The chain carries TRBV9 and TRBJ2-3; D gene uncertain. The CDR3 is 13 residues long. The V end lost 0 bases, the J end lost 5 bases, and 7 bases lay between the germline ends. The germline gives CDR1 SGDLS, CDR2 YYNGEE. CDR3 in DNA: TGTGCCAGCAGCGTAGAAACAGTAGATACGCAGTATTTT. Encoded protein: CASSVETVDTQYF.

The chain is built from TRBV7-8 and TRBJ1-2; the match to TRBD1 covers 8 bases. CDR1 is SGHVS and CDR2 is FQNEAQ in the germline V gene. There are 14 residues in the CDR3. V was clipped by 1 base and J by 7 bases; unmatched bases: 5. DNA of the CDR3: TGTGCCAGCAGCTTAGACAGGGGGTGGTCTGGCTACACCTTC. Translated: CASSLDRGWSGYTF.

This clone has only a few counts. V usage is TRBV5-5 and J usage is TRBJ1-5, with a tentative D call TRBD1 (6 bases). V lost 0 bases to trimming and J lost 8 bases, with 12 bases between them. The CDR3 extends over 14 amino acids. Germline V gene lookup returns CDR1 SGHKS and CDR2 YYEKEE (reference sequence). The CDR3 loop reads CASSLEGGSKPQHF. As DNA, the CDR3 is TGTGCCAGCAGCTTGGAAGGGGGATCAAAGCCCCAGCATTTT.

The rearrangement uses TRBV9 and TRBJ2-3, with 9 positions matching TRBD2. The trim removed 0 bases at V and 2 bases at J, leaving 7 bases unmatched. The germline CDR1 and CDR2 sequences are SGDLS and YYNGEE. The CDR3 runs 17 residues. The CDR3 DNA reads as TGTGCCAGCAGCGTAGGGTCAGCGGGGGGACCCACAGATACGCAGTATTTT. Amino acids: CASSVGSAGGPTDTQYF.

The CDR3 nucleotides read TGCAGCGTTCAGTCAGGGTCCACCGGGGAGCTGTTTTTT. This translates into CSVQSGSTGELFF. The chain recombines TRBV29-1 with TRBJ2-2, with D possibly being TRBD1 (5 bases). The CDR3 has 13 amino acids. Germline lookup yields CDR1 SQVTM and CDR2 ANQGSEA. With 5 bases removed from V and 4 bases from J, the gap between germline ends came to 11 bases.

V gene TRBV4-1 combines with J gene TRBJ2-1, with D tentatively TRBD2 (5 bases). The germline V and J ends were trimmed by 5 bases and 8 bases, with 19 bases remaining between them. From germline, CDR1 is MGHRA and CDR2 YSYEKL. The length of the CDR3 is 15 residues. This CDR3 reads CASSARPGNWDEQFF. CDR3 in DNA: TGCGCCAGCAGCGCAAGGCCCGGGAATTGGGATGAGCAGTTCTTC.

V is TRBV7-8 and J is TRBJ1-1, with D perhaps TRBD1 (5 bases). The CDR3 is 14 residues long. V lost 3 bases, J lost 5 bases, and 13 bases lay in between. Looked up from germline, CDR1 is SGHVS and CDR2 is FQNEAQ. The DNA for the CDR3 is TGTGCCAGCAGCTTTAAGGCAGGGCGAACTGAAGCTTTCTTT. Its translation is CASSFKAGRTEAFF.

This chain uses TRBV5-4 with TRBJ1-5, with 7 positions matching TRBD1. The CDR3 is 12 residues long. J gave up 11 bases and V 4 bases, and 6 bases lay outside the gene matches. Germline CDR1 is SGHNT and CDR2 is YYREEE (reference sequence). The CDR3 protein is CASSLTDRAQHF. The CDR3 DNA follows: TGTGCCAGCAGCCTGACCGACAGGGCCCAGCATTTT.

The rearrangement joins TRBV10-3 to TRBJ2-3; 7 bases agree with TRBD1. V trimming: 4 bases; J trimming: 5 bases; junction bases outside the gene matches: 6. The length of the CDR3 is 14 residues. Germline lookup yields CDR1 ENHRY and CDR2 SYGVKD. The CDR3 nucleotides read TGTGCCATCAGTGGTGGACAGGTAATAGATACGCAGTATTTT. Translation gives CAISGGQVIDTQYF.